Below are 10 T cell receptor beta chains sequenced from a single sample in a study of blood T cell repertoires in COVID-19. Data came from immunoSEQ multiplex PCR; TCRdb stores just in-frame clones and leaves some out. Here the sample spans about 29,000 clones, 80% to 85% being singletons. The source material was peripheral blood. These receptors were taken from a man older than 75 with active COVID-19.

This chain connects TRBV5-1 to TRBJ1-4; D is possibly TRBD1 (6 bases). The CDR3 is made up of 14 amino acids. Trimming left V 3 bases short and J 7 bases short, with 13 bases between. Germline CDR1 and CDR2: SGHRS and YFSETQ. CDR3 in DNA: TGCGCCAGCAGCTCCAGGGAGGGGGGTGAAAAACTGTTTTTT. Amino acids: CASSSREGGEKLFF.

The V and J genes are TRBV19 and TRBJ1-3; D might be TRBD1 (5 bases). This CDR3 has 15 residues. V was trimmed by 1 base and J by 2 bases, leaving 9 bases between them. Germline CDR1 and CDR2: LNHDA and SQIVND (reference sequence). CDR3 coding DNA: TGTGCCAGTAGTATAGGCGGGGGAGCTGGAAACACCATATATTTT. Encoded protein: CASSIGGGAGNTIYF.

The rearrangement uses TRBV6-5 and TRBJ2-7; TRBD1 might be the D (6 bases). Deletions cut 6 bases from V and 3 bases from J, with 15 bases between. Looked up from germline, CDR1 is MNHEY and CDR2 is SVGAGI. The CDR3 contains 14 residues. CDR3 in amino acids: CASSFRGLVYEQYF. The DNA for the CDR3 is TGTGCCAGCAGCTTCAGGGGTTTGGTCTACGAGCAGTACTTC.

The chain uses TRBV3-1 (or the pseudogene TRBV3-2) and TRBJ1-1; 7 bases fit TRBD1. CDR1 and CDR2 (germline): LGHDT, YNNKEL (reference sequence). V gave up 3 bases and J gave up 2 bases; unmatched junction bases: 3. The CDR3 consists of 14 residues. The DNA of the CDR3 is TGTGCCAGCAGCCAGGGACAGCAAAACACTGAAGCTTTCTTT. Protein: CASSQGQQNTEAFF.

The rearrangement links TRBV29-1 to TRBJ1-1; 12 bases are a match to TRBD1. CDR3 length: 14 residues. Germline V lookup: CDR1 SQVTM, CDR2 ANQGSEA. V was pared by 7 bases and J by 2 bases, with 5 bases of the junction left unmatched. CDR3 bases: TGCAGCGGGGGACAGGGGGCGTATAACACTGAAGCTTTCTTT. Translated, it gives CSGGQGAYNTEAFF. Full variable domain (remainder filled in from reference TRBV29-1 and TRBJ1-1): SAVISQKPSRDICQRGTSLTIQCQVDSQVTMMFWYRQQPGQSLTLIATANQGSEATYESGFVIDKFPISRPNLTFSTLTVSNMSPEDSSIYLCSGGQGAYNTEAFFGQGTRLTVV.

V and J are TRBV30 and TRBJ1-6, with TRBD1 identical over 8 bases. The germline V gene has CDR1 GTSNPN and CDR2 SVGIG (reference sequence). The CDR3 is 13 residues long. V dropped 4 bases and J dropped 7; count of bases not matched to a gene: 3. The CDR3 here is CAWTWTGNSPLHF. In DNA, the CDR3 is TGTGCCTGGACTTGGACAGGGAATTCACCCCTCCACTTT.

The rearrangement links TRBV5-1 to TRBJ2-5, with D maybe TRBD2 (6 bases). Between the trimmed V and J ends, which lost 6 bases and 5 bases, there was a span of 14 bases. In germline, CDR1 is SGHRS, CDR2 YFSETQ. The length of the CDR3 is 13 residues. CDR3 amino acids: CASKEGTKETQYF. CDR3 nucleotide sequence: TGCGCCAGCAAGGAGGGGACGAAGGAGACCCAGTACTTC.

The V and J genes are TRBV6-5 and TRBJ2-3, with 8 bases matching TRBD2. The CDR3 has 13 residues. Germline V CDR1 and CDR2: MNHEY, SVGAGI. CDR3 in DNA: TGTTCTGGGGCGGGGGGAGAGACAGATACGCAGTATTTT. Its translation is CSGAGGETDTQYF.

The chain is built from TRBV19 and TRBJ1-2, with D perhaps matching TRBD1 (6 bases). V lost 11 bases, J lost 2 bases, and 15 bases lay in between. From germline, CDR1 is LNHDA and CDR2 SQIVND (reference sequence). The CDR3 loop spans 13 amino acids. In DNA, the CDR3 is TGTGCCTGCGGACAGCCCAAGAACTATGGCTACACCTTC. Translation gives CACGQPKNYGYTF.

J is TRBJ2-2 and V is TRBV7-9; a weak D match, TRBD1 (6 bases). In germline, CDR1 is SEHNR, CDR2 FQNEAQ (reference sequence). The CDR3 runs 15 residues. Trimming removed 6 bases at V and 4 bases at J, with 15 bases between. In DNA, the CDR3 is TGTGCCAGCAGTTCTCAGGGGTTTGGCACCGGGGAGCTGTTTTTT. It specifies CASSSQGFGTGELFF.